These 17 T cell receptor beta chains were all obtained from the same sample, sequenced in a study of blood T cell repertoires in COVID-19. Repertoires were generated with immunoSEQ multiplex PCR, while TCRdb's copy carries only in-frame clones and drops some. The sample includes 200,000 to 300,000 clones, 87% of them seen just once. Sequenced: peripheral blood. The receptors shown here come from a man aged 60 to 75 who had recovered from COVID-19.

The rearrangement joins TRBV12-5 to TRBJ2-1; weak D call: TRBD1 (6 bases). Trimming cost V 4 bases and J 0 bases, with 16 bases left between them. This CDR3 spans 17 amino acids. Per the germline V gene, CDR1 is LGHNT and CDR2 is FRNRAP. The CDR3 sequence is CASGSRVTGSSYNEQFF. The CDR3, as DNA: TGTGCTAGTGGTTCACGAGTCACAGGGAGCTCCTACAATGAGCAGTTCTTC. Filled out from reference TRBV12-5 and TRBJ2-1, the complete variable domain reads DARVTQTPRHKVTEMGQEVTMRCQPILGHNTVFWYRQTMMQGLELLAYFRNRAPLDDSGMPKDRFSAEMPDATLATLKIQPSEPRDSAVYFCASGSRVTGSSYNEQFFGPGTRLTVL.

The V call is TRBV5-1, the J call TRBJ2-7, with no clear D. CDR1 and CDR2 from the germline V gene are SGHRS and YFSETQ. V shed 1 base and J shed 2 bases, with 7 bases lying between them. CDR3 size: 13 residues. CDR3 sequence (DNA): TGCGCCAGCAGCTTGCAGGCTACCTACGAGCAGTACTTC. Translation gives CASSLQATYEQYF.

The chain couples TRBV5-1 to TRBJ1-1, with unresolved D. Trimming shortened V by 4 bases and J by 6 bases, and 13 bases separated the two germline ends. The CDR3 has 13 amino acids. The germline V gene has CDR1 SGHRS and CDR2 YFSETQ. CDR3: CASSREGGSEAFF. CDR3 in DNA: TGCGCCAGCAGCCGGGAGGGAGGGTCTGAAGCTTTCTTT.

The chain combines TRBV28 with TRBJ1-2; 8 bases map to TRBD1. The CDR3 has 14 amino acids. V lost 5 bases and J lost 2; bases outside the gene matches: 4. The germline V gene encodes CDR1 MDHEN and CDR2 SYDVKM. CDR3 in DNA: TGTGCCAGCAGTGCGACAGGGGAGAACTATGGCTACACCTTC. Translating gives CASSATGENYGYTF.

The sample holds a few counts of this clone. This chain links TRBV7-8 with TRBJ2-7; a possible D gene is TRBD1 (5 bases). Germline values: CDR1 SGHVS, CDR2 FQNEAQ. The V end was cut by 5 bases, the J end by 0 bases, with 17 bases between. The CDR3 contains 16 residues. The CDR3 DNA reads as TGTGCCAGCAGCGATAACAAGAACAGGAGCTCCTACGAGCAGTACGTC. Protein product: CASSDNKNRSSYEQYV.

In this sample, this clone turned up many times. CDR3 nucleotide sequence: TGTGCCAGCAGCCAAGACCCAATCACAGGGCATAGCCAGCCCCAGCATTTT. Translation gives CASSQDPITGHSQPQHF. V usage is TRBV4-2 and J usage is TRBJ1-5, with a weak D call TRBD1 (6 bases). Germline-derived CDR1 and CDR2 are LGHNA and YNFKEQ. The CDR3 loop spans 17 amino acids. The ends were cut back, 0 bases at V and 7 bases at J, with 19 bases in the middle.

This clone was recorded a few times. V and J are TRBV4-2 and TRBJ2-7, with a weak D call TRBD2 (6 bases). The CDR3 runs to 14 residues. Germline-derived CDR1 and CDR2 are LGHNA and YNFKEQ. V lost 1 base, J lost 7 bases, and 14 bases lay in between. The CDR3 protein is CASSQVGGVGEQYV. The CDR3 coding sequence is TGTGCCAGCAGCCAAGTGGGCGGGGTGGGTGAGCAGTACGTC.

The chain employs TRBV18 and TRBJ2-5; a possible D gene is TRBD2 (6 bases). Trimming cost V 2 bases and J 5 bases, with 9 bases left between them. The CDR3 spans 13 residues. The germline CDR1 and CDR2 sequences are KGHSH and LQKENI. CDR3 sequence: CASSPGLAETQYF. In DNA form, the CDR3 reads TGTGCCAGCTCACCAGGGCTAGCGGAGACCCAGTACTTC.

This chain links TRBV5-6 with TRBJ1-5; the D gene is possibly TRBD1 (5 bases). The ends were cut back, 4 bases at V and 3 bases at J, with 17 bases in the middle. CDR3 length: 16 amino acids. The germline CDR1 and CDR2 sequences are SGHDT and YYEEEE. The CDR3 sequence is CASSRRIQGVNQPQHF. CDR3 DNA sequence: TGTGCCAGCAGCCGCCGAATCCAGGGTGTCAATCAGCCCCAGCATTTT.

This clone showed up just once. V usage is TRBV19 and J usage is TRBJ2-1, with 8 bases that match TRBD1. Trimming cost V 2 bases and J 10 bases; bases outside gene matches: 7. CDR3 length equals 14 residues. CDR1 and CDR2 from the germline V gene are LNHDA and SQIVND (reference sequence). The CDR3, as DNA: TGTGCCAGTAGTATAAAGGACAGGGACCACGAGCAGTTCTTC. This encodes CASSIKDRDHEQFF. Filled out from reference TRBV19 and TRBJ2-1, the complete variable domain reads DGGITQSPKYLFRKEGQNVTLSCEQNLNHDAMYWYRQDPGQGLRLIYYSQIVNDFQKGDIAEGYSVSREKKESFPLTVTSAQKNPTAFYLCASSIKDRDHEQFFGPGTRLTVL.

The V call is TRBV7-2, the J call TRBJ2-7; tentative D call: TRBD2 (5 bases). The CDR3 covers 18 residues. V gave up 5 bases and J gave up 3 bases, with 26 bases separating them. The germline V gene encodes CDR1 SGHTA and CDR2 FQGNSA. CDR3 coding DNA: TGTGCCAGCAGCGGAGGAAAAGATTACGGGAATGAGGGCTACGAGCAGTACTTC. Protein sequence: CASSGGKDYGNEGYEQYF.

The chain links TRBV27 to TRBJ1-5, with unresolved D. The CDR3 has 15 residues. V gave up 5 bases and J gave up 0 bases, with 11 bases separating them. CDR1 and CDR2 (germline): MNHEY, SMNVEV (reference sequence). Here the CDR3 reads CASSPQAISNQPQHF. Written as DNA, the CDR3 is TGTGCCAGCAGTCCTCAGGCGATTAGCAATCAGCCCCAGCATTTT.

The J gene is TRBJ2-3, the V gene TRBV4-1; possible D gene TRBD2, 6 bases. This CDR3 spans 15 amino acids. In germline, CDR1 is MGHRA, CDR2 YSYEKL. V was cut by 2 bases and J by 1 base, with 10 bases left in between. CDR3 bases: TGCGCCAGCAGCCAACTGGGACTTGGCACAGATACGCAGTATTTT. It specifies CASSQLGLGTDTQYF.

The sample holds one count of this clone. V is TRBV30 and J is TRBJ2-7; 8 bases are shared with TRBD2. This CDR3 contains 15 residues. Germline V lookup: CDR1 GTSNPN, CDR2 SVGIG (reference sequence). Trimming removed 1 base from V and 4 bases from J; junction bases left unmatched: 9. The CDR3 loop is CAWSAGGAGEYEQYF. CDR3 coding DNA: TGTGCCTGGAGTGCCGGGGGAGCGGGGGAGTACGAGCAGTACTTC.

This clone was detected once. V gene TRBV30 combines with J gene TRBJ1-6; D may be TRBD1 (6 bases). The germline gives CDR1 GTSNPN, CDR2 SVGIG (reference sequence). CDR3 length equals 14 residues. With 4 bases removed from V and 4 bases from J, the gap between germline ends came to 11 bases. The CDR3 region is CAWTRQEYNSPLHF. The CDR3 DNA reads TGTGCCTGGACGCGACAGGAATATAATTCACCCCTCCACTTT.

The chain uses TRBV5-1 and TRBJ2-2, with D unresolved. The germline V gene has CDR1 SGHRS and CDR2 YFSETQ. The CDR3 is made up of 16 amino acids. Trimming removed 2 bases from V and 0 bases from J, with 11 bases in between. CDR3 residues: CASSFGRVANTGELFF. The CDR3 bases are TGCGCCAGCAGCTTTGGTCGGGTCGCGAACACCGGGGAGCTGTTTTTT. Drawing the rest from reference TRBV5-1 and TRBJ2-2, the complete variable domain is KAGVTQTPRYLIKTRGQQVTLSCSPISGHRSVSWYQQTPGQGLQFLFEYFSETQRNKGNFPGRFSGRQFSNSRSEMNVSTLELGDSALYLCASSFGRVANTGELFFGEGSRLTVL.

V gene TRBV28 combines with J gene TRBJ2-1, with 12 bases identical to TRBD2. CDR3 length equals 14 residues. With 8 bases clipped from V and 10 bases from J, the junction kept 9 bases outside the gene matches. From germline, CDR1 is MDHEN and CDR2 SYDVKM. CDR3 residues: CASATRTSGGEQFF. CDR3 DNA sequence: TGTGCCAGCGCCACACGAACTAGCGGGGGGGAGCAGTTCTTC.